The T cell receptor beta chain under discussion was sequenced for a study of neoadjuvant anti-PD-1 for oral cavity cancer. At the level of the study: Non-progressing patients received a fourth nivolumab dose near day 43, then surgery on days 50-56.

Stage II-IVA oral cavity squamous cell carcinoma was new and untreated by systemic or radiation therapy. Here immunoSEQ multiplex PCR was the method, and the copy in TCRdb shows in-frame clones only, minus some. Of roughly 14,000 clones in the sample, 60% to 70% were seen once. V dropped 10 bases and J dropped 5; count of bases not matched to a gene: 7. The CDR3 contains 14 residues. Germline V gene lookup returns CDR1 LNHDA and CDR2 SQIVND (reference sequence). The chain recombines TRBV19 with TRBJ2-2; 10 bases agree with TRBD1. This clonotype was sampled from a person aged 35-80 years with oral cavity squamous cell carcinoma. The sample here was PBMCs, taken before nivolumab (anti-PD-1) treatment. The CDR3 here is CAIAGTGATGELFF. As DNA, the CDR3 is TGTGCCATCGCCGGGACAGGGGCTACCGGGGAGCTGTTTTTT.